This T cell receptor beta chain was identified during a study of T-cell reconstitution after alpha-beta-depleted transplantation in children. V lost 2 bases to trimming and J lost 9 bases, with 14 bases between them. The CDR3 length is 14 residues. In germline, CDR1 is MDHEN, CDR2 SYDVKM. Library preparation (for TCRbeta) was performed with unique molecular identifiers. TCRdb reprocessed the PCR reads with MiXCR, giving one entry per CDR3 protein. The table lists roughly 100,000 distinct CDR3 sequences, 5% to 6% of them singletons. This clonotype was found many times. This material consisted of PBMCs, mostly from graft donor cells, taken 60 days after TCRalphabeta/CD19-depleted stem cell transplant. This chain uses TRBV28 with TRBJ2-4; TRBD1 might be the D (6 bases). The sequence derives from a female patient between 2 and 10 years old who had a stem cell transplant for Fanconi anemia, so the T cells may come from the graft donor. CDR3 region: CASSLDGEGGIQYF. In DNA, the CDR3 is TGTGCCAGCAGTTTAGACGGGGAAGGGGGCATTCAGTACTTC.